One and the same sample provided the 15 T cell receptor beta chains below, sequenced in a study of T cells in narcolepsy. Sequencing was performed with immunoSEQ multiplex PCR; in TCRdb, only in-frame clones are kept and a portion is missing. In the table there are roughly 9,800 clones, around 70% of which are singletons. The sample consisted of CD45RA- memory CD8+ T cells from PBMCs. These receptors all come from a human donor with narcolepsy.

This chain links TRBV28 with TRBJ1-1; D is uncertain. The CDR3 contains 13 residues. Germline values: CDR1 MDHEN, CDR2 SYDVKM. Trimming left V 2 bases short and J 1 base short, with 5 bases between. The CDR3: CASSLTANTEAFF. Written as DNA, the CDR3 is TGTGCCAGCAGTTTAACAGCGAACACTGAAGCTTTCTTT.

J is TRBJ2-1 and V is TRBV7-9; D gene unclear. In germline, CDR1 is SEHNR, CDR2 FQNEAQ (reference sequence). This CDR3 has 15 residues. Trimming left V 5 bases short and J 9 bases short, with 20 bases between. The CDR3 bases are TGTGCCAGCAGCACGGACCCCGGGTTATTCGGTGAGCAGTTCTTC. It specifies CASSTDPGLFGEQFF.

This clone was seen just once. The gene calls are TRBV19 and TRBJ1-1; D might be TRBD1 (5 bases). Trimming removed 9 bases from V and 5 bases from J, with 13 bases in between. The CDR3 contains 12 residues. CDR1 and CDR2 from the germline V gene are LNHDA and SQIVND (reference sequence). The CDR3 DNA reads as TGTGCCAGCGGGACGGCAGGAACTGAAGCTTTCTTT. Protein product: CASGTAGTEAFF.

The V call is TRBV21-1, the J call TRBJ2-7; the table's D call, TRBD1, has no DNA check behind it. TRBV21-1 is labeled a pseudogene. This CDR3 contains 11 residues. CDR3 nucleotides: TGTGCCAGCGGACAGGGGTACGAGCAGTACTTC. It codes for CASGQGYEQYF.

The V gene is TRBV11-1, the J gene TRBJ1-1; unclear D gene. Germline V CDR1 and CDR2: SGHAT, FQDESV (reference sequence). The CDR3 is made up of 13 amino acids. Trimming removed 0 bases from V and 6 bases from J, with 8 bases in between. In DNA, the CDR3 is TGTGCCAGCAGCTTAGCCTGGGCCCCTGAAGCTTTCTTT. Encoded protein: CASSLAWAPEAFF.

The J gene is TRBJ2-5, the V gene TRBV30; D uncertain. Near its end, the DNA agrees better with TRBJ2-7, so the J call may be wrong. The CDR3 has 14 amino acids. Germline CDR1 and CDR2: GTSNPN and SVGIG (reference sequence). In nucleotides, the CDR3 is TGTGCCTGGAGTGTACTTGCCCTCAACTACGAGCAGTACTTC. It codes for CAWSVLALNYEQYF.

By share, this clone ranks as medium-sized. The chain uses TRBV9 and TRBJ1-3; D call uncertain. The ends were cut back, 0 bases at V and 7 bases at J, with 2 bases in the middle. This CDR3 has 11 amino acids. CDR1 SGDLS and CDR2 YYNGEE come from the germline V gene. The CDR3 nucleotides read TGTGCCAGCAGCGTAGGCAACACCATATATTTT. It is translated as CASSVGNTIYF.

The chain joins TRBV7-3 to TRBJ1-1; 8 bases match TRBD1. Trimming cost V 4 bases and J 3 bases; bases outside gene matches: 4. Germline V CDR1 and CDR2: SGHTA, FQGTGA. The CDR3 has 14 amino acids. In DNA, the CDR3 is TGTGCCAGCAGCTCAGGGGGCGCGGACACTGAAGCTTTCTTT. Its translation is CASSSGGADTEAFF.

V gene TRBV6-1 combines with J gene TRBJ2-1; 12 bases fit TRBD2. This CDR3 region has 16 residues. V shed 2 bases and J 8 bases; nucleotides not matched to a gene: 7. Germline assignment: CDR1 MNHNS and CDR2 SASEGT. The CDR3 DNA sequence: TGTGCCAGCAGTGAACCCCCTAGCGGGGGGGTCGATGAGCAGTTCTTC. Translating gives CASSEPPSGGVDEQFF.

The rearrangement uses TRBV28 and TRBJ1-3; D gene uncertain. The CDR3 is 17 residues long. The V end was cut by 3 bases, the J end by 2 bases, with 17 bases between. Germline V gives CDR1 MDHEN, CDR2 SYDVKM. The chain's CDR3 is CASSFIGPQITGNTIYF. DNA of the CDR3: TGTGCCAGCAGTTTTATCGGGCCGCAGATTACTGGAAACACCATATATTTT.

V gene TRBV11-3 combines with J gene TRBJ2-3; D is undetermined. The germline V and J ends were trimmed by 5 bases and 7 bases, with 16 bases remaining between them. This CDR3 contains 14 residues. Germline lookup yields CDR1 SGHNT and CDR2 YENEEA. CDR3: CASSDRTGPYTQYF. CDR3 in DNA: TGTGCCAGCAGCGACCGGACCGGCCCCTATACGCAGTATTTT.

This chain joins TRBV6-4 and TRBJ2-2; D uncertain. The CDR3 runs 12 residues. The V and J ends lost 3 bases and 4 bases respectively, with 3 bases between them. Per the germline V gene, CDR1 is MRHNA and CDR2 is SNTAGT. CDR3 region: CASSEGTGELFF. CDR3 nucleotides: TGTGCCAGCAGTGAGGGCACCGGGGAGCTGTTTTTT.

The chain joins TRBV6-5 to TRBJ2-3, with TRBD2 identical over 7 bases. J gave up 3 bases and V 6 bases, and 9 bases lay outside the gene matches. Germline V gene sequence: CDR1 MNHEY, CDR2 SVGAGI. The CDR3 is made up of 15 amino acids. The chain's CDR3 is CASRKLAFRTDTQYF. Written as DNA, the CDR3 is TGTGCCAGCAGAAAACTAGCGTTCCGAACAGATACGCAGTATTTT.

The chain links TRBV10-3 to TRBJ2-7, with D possibly called TRBD1 or TRBD2 (5 bases each). The CDR3 contains 11 residues. The V end lost 4 bases, the J end lost 6 bases, and 7 bases lay between the germline ends. From germline, CDR1 is ENHRY and CDR2 SYGVKD. As DNA, the CDR3 is TGTGCCATCAGTGGGGGGAGCGAGCAGTACTTC. It encodes CAISGGSEQYF.

Only one count was recorded for this clone. The V call is TRBV27, the J call TRBJ2-1; D is uncertain. Germline CDR1 reads MNHEY; CDR2 reads SMNVEV (reference sequence). The V end was cut by 4 bases, the J end by 10 bases, with 8 bases between. The CDR3 is made up of 11 amino acids. CDR3 in DNA: TGTGCCAGCAGTTGGGGTGGGGAGCAGTTCTTC. Its translation is CASSWGGEQFF.